The clone carrying this T cell receptor beta chain was detected a few times. Antigen: not known. TCRdb re-called the reads through MiXCR, storing one row per CDR3 protein. The table has 340,000 or so distinct CDR3 sequences, 20% to 25% seen once; the top ten hold approximately 12%. The entry originates in a study of T cell repertoires in cytomegalovirus infection. Study details: Recently identified HLA-C-restricted and well-studied HLA-B-restricted CMV epitopes were used. Both CMV infection and a matching HLA type were indicated by public TCR beta signatures.

The germline V gene encodes CDR1 SGHTA and CDR2 FQGNSA. The CDR3 spans 15 residues. V was pared by 1 base and J by 6 bases, with 13 bases between. This sequence joins TRBV7-2 and TRBJ2-1; D uncertain. Sequencing used cultured PBMCs, obtained from culture after CMV antigen stimulation. This sequence originates from a human donor in good health (CMV status not recorded). Some clones in this sample may be carry-over from other donors' samples. CDR3: CASSLGRLSGNEQFF. CDR3 sequence (DNA): TGTGCCAGCAGCTTAGGGCGGCTCTCCGGCAATGAGCAGTTCTTC.